The subject of this entry is one TCR beta chain. This clonotype was detected only a few times. No base quality information exists; no much larger clone differs at one position. The sample belongs to a study of T cells after yellow fever vaccination (dated by TCRdb to about 2019). Study-wide context: The SMART-Seq v4 Ultra Low Input RNA kit was used to prepare libraries from fractions with low cell numbers. Two healthy male donors, one aged 18 to 30 and one aged 30 to 40 years, made up the cohort. To track T-cell clones before and after primary and booster YFV17D yellow fever vaccination, bulk TCR alpha and beta repertoires were sequenced longitudinally. Blood was drawn at multiple timepoints before and after primary and secondary immunization, with bulk PBMC replicates and cell subsets isolated.

Explained via the paper, the treatment or condition label denotes: live attenuated yellow fever vaccine strain. A standard Ficoll-Paque protocol was used to isolate PBMCs from peripheral blood. Epitope-specific CD8 T cells were sorted with a dextramer loaded with the yellow fever NS4B epitope peptide, together with anti-CD3 and anti-CD8 staining. TriZol was used to extract RNA from bulk PBMCs, from CD4 and CD8 fractions, and from dextramer-positive and dextramer-negative fractions. TCR cDNA was synthesized by 5'RACE template switching, which introduced a universal primer site and unique molecular identifiers. cDNA synthesis was primed from both the TCR alpha and TCR beta constant segments. Two PCR steps were used to amplify libraries, with sample barcodes and sequencing adapters being added in the second step. Sequencing of the libraries was done on either Illumina HiSeq 2500 (2x100 bp) or NovaSeq (2x150 bp). Concerning the study's data processing: MIGEC was used to demultiplex reads and collapse the reads into UMI consensus sequences, and MiXCR was used for V(D)J alignment. Clonotypes responding to the vaccine were identified with edgeR on replicate PBMC samples, with the criteria of FDR below 0.01 and a log2 fold change above 5 up to day 15. Bulk clonotypes were assigned CD4 or CD8 identity according to which sequenced CD4 or CD8 repertoire held them at higher abundance. NS4B-specific clonotypes were defined as those at least 10-fold enriched in dextramer-positive over dextramer-negative fractions; CD4-biased clonotypes were excluded. TCRdb's own reprocessing of the public reads used fastp at Q25 and MiXCR and kept productive beta chains. Identical CDR3 protein sequences are pooled into one entry, listed with their most common genes and DNA. These V and J calls derive from TCRdb rather than the authors' analysis. The sample table holds approximately 85,000 distinct CDR3 sequences, of which about 14% were seen once. The top ten constitute approximately 23% of the sample.

In the germline V gene, CDR1 corresponds to SQVTM and CDR2 to ANQGSEA. V is trimmed back by 2 bases and J by 9 bases, and the junction contains 4 bases that no gene match accounts for. The CDR3 goes from the cysteine to the phenylalanine over 12 residues. Only CDR3 DNA is held: 36 bases, read in frame from base 1. Broader findings and caveats from the paper: FACS-sorted repertoires could contain abundant contaminating clonotypes from the bulk population, so computational filtering was required. A small share of clonotypes occurred in both CD4 and CD8 compartments, likely arising from convergent recombination. Only a couple of donors were included in the study, so the extent to which the findings can be generalized is limited. The secondary T-cell response was found to be weaker but faster than the primary response, with a peak reached on day 5 rather than on day 15. Most clones expanded after primary vaccination were re-detected after the booster (almost 98% of CD4 and around 88% of CD8), suggesting broad memory maintenance.

The sequencing here drew on CD8+ T cells not binding an NS4B(214-222) dextramer, sorted from PBMCs, taken roughly 20 days after the first yellow fever vaccination. Explained via the paper, the cell subset or site label denotes: NS4B epitope dextramer-negative CD8 T cells. The chain employs TRBV29-1 and TRBJ2-5; TRBD2 lines up with 9 middle nucleotides. This clonotype originated in a man aged 18 to 30 who received the YFV17D yellow fever vaccine. The CDR3 protein: CSVENLAGAQYF. In nucleotide form, the sequence is TGCAGCGTTGAAAATTTAGCGGGGGCCCAGTACTTC.